This T cell receptor beta chain originates from a study of cytomegalovirus exposure and HLA in healthy donors. Study conclusions and caveats: The authors listed 164 TCR beta chains as cytomegalovirus-associated.

Only in-frame clones appear in the TCRdb table, and some are missing; sequencing was by immunoSEQ multiplex PCR. The table includes about 240,000 clones, 85% to 90% detected once. The CDR3 length is 13 residues. CDR1 and CDR2 from the germline V gene are MNHNS and SASEGT. V gave up 1 base and J gave up 9 bases, with 12 bases separating them. Concerning this clone: Its specificity is not known.

The sample taken for sequencing was PBMCs. The sequence was obtained from a man between 18 and 35 years old in good health and CMV-seronegative. The chain uses TRBV6-1 and TRBJ1-1; weak D call: TRBD1 (5 bases). The CDR3 DNA sequence: TGTGCCAGCAGTGAAGGTCTGAGACAGAAAGCTTTCTTT. Translation: CASSEGLRQKAFF.